This TCR beta chain was sequenced for a study of shared clonotypes between healthy human individuals. For the study at large: Each donor's CD4 naive and CD4 memory cells filled three plates apiece, CD8 naive two, and CD8 memory one.

Naive CD8 populations comprised CD45RO-negative cells positively selected for CCR7, excluding terminally differentiated effector memory CD45RA+ cells. Overall study results and limits: It was the few donors that limited the genetic and exposure-history diversity represented. Sample collection involved blood only; tissue repertoires are likely different.

As regards this clone: Its cognate antigen is unknown.

Sequenced by immunoSEQ multiplex PCR; TCRdb stores in-frame clones only, minus some. Of about 820,000 clones detected, 90% to 95% appear once; the ten largest clones hold approximately 25%. The TCR sequence derives from a man aged 30 to 39 in good health. The sample comprised naive CD8+ T cells sorted from blood.

CDR3 in DNA: TGCGCCAGCAGCCCCCGGGACTCGTATCGCGAGCAGTACTTC. This codes for CASSPRDSYREQYF. The chain is built from TRBV5-1 and TRBJ2-7, with a possible D match to TRBD2 (6 bases). CDR3 length: 14 amino acids. V was shortened by 4 bases and J by 6 bases, with 17 bases between the two germline ends. Germline CDR1 SGHRS, CDR2 YFSETQ.